What follows are 8 T cell receptor beta chains derived from one specimen sequenced in a study of blood T cell repertoires in COVID-19. Assay used: immunoSEQ multiplex PCR; TCRdb lists only in-frame clones, some missing. The data show about 180,000 clones, 90% seen once. Source material: peripheral blood. Receptors originate from a man in his forties or fifties with acute or convalescent COVID-19.

The V call is TRBV5-6, the J call TRBJ2-7; 10 bases are shared with TRBD1. This CDR3 comprises 15 residues. The V segment lost 0 bases and the J segment 6 bases; nucleotides outside the gene matches: 6. Per germline, CDR1 SGHDT and CDR2 YYEEEE. CDR3 bases: TGTGCCAGCAGCTTGGGCGCGGGACAGGGGTCCGAGCAGTACTTC. Translated: CASSLGAGQGSEQYF.

The gene calls are TRBV4-1 and TRBJ1-5; D gene uncertain. The CDR3 extends over 14 amino acids. Trimming removed 5 bases at V and 2 bases at J, with 10 bases between. Looked up from germline, CDR1 is MGHRA and CDR2 is YSYEKL. CDR3 amino acids: CASSAAVGNQPQHF. DNA for the CDR3: TGCGCCAGCAGCGCCGCGGTAGGCAATCAGCCCCAGCATTTT.

V is TRBV24-1 and J is TRBJ2-3; the match to TRBD1 covers 11 bases. The CDR3 runs 16 residues. Germline trimming cut 7 bases from V and 2 bases from J; bases unmatched to any gene: 7. CDR1 KGHDR and CDR2 SFDVKD come from the germline V gene. CDR3 residues: CATSSWGQGDTDTQYF. DNA of the CDR3: TGTGCCACCAGCTCCTGGGGACAGGGGGACACAGATACGCAGTATTTT.

V usage is TRBV6-5 and J usage is TRBJ2-3; TRBD2 might be the D (5 bases). Germline loops: CDR1 MNHEY, CDR2 SVGAGI. This CDR3 comprises 15 residues. V lost 4 bases, J lost 1 base, and 12 bases lay in between. CDR3 DNA sequence: TGTGCCAGCAGTTCACATTCGAGGGGCACAGATACGCAGTATTTT. Translating it yields CASSSHSRGTDTQYF.

The table lists this clone with a few counts. The V call is TRBV4-1, the J call TRBJ2-7; 15 bases align to TRBD2. V was pared by 0 bases and J by 3 bases, with 6 bases of the junction left unmatched. The CDR3 extends over 18 amino acids. The germline V gene has CDR1 MGHRA and CDR2 YSYEKL. The CDR3 protein is CASSQEPGLAGGGYEQYF. In nucleotides, the CDR3 is TGCGCCAGCAGCCAAGAGCCGGGACTAGCGGGAGGAGGCTACGAGCAGTACTTC.

The chain uses TRBV9 and TRBJ2-2; 8 positions agree with TRBD1. The V gene end was trimmed by 0 bases and the J gene end by 4 bases; junction bases not matched to a gene: 5. The CDR3 is 16 amino acids. Germline V gene data show CDR1 as SGDLS and CDR2 as YYNGEE. Here the CDR3 reads CASSVDPGQVTGELFF. The CDR3 nucleotides are TGTGCCAGCAGCGTAGATCCGGGACAGGTCACCGGGGAGCTGTTTTTT.

The V gene is TRBV20-1, the J gene TRBJ2-1; D is ambiguous. V lost 1 base and J 9 bases, leaving 7 bases between the germline ends. Germline CDR1 reads DFQATT; CDR2 reads SNEGSKA (reference sequence). The CDR3 has 11 amino acids. CDR3 in amino acids: CSARGAGEQFF. The CDR3 DNA is TGCAGTGCTAGAGGCGCCGGTGAGCAGTTCTTC.

The genes are TRBV13 and TRBJ2-2; TRBD1 aligns across 9 bases. Germline V gene lookup returns CDR1 PRHDT and CDR2 FYEKMQ (reference sequence). V shed 5 bases, J shed 4 bases, and the junction held 5 bases outside the gene matches. The CDR3 contains 15 residues. CDR3 region: CASSPGQGRTGELFF. Here the CDR3 DNA reads TGTGCCAGCAGCCCCGGACAGGGGCGCACCGGGGAGCTGTTTTTT.